One T cell receptor (beta chain) is described in this entry. This clone has just one count. No antigen is known for it. Per-base quality was not reported, and no clone a single base away is much larger than it. Sample time point, as interpreted from the label and publication: cycle 2 day 1 (C2D1) of nivolumab. Relapse after autologous stem cell transplantation had occurred in all trial patients, and cohorts A, B and C were distinguished by prior brentuximab vedotin exposure. The trial cohort was composed of about 58 patients with relapsed/refractory classical Hodgkin lymphoma, for whom complete response, partial response or progressive disease was recorded as best overall response. Single-agent nivolumab was administered to trial patients in the multi-cohort phase II CheckMate 205 trial. An independent review committee assessed best overall response by applying the 2007 International Working Group response criteria. PBMCs from the trial were collected at three points: immediately before nivolumab initiation (C1D1), and during therapy at cycle 2 day 1 and cycle 4 day 1. After peripheral blood was drawn into 8 mL Vacutainer Cell Preparation Tubes, PBMCs were isolated by centrifugation and then cryopreserved.

The sample belongs to a study of PD-1 blockade in classical Hodgkin lymphoma (dated by TCRdb to about 2020). Background for the entire study: Nivolumab dosing was 3 mg/kg intravenously every 2 weeks, continuing until either disease progression or unacceptable toxicity. The study used TCR beta sequencing and CyTOF to define a peripheral blood immune signature of response to PD-1 blockade in classical Hodgkin lymphoma. What the study reported, not specific to this receptor: Baseline TCR diversity was reported as lower in newly diagnosed patients than in healthy donors, and lower still in relapsed/refractory patients. The study covered only a single clinical trial cohort, and the causes of the repertoire differences, possibly disease activity or prior therapy, were still not defined. CD4+ but not CD8+ TCR diversity rose significantly by C4D1 (p=0.0027 vs p=0.16), most apparent in complete responders (p=0.02). Diversity was lower in patients who began nivolumab less than 1 year after ASCT, so these patients were left out of later analyses to avoid confounding by immune reconstitution. Trial patients with a complete response had baseline diversity similar to that of newly diagnosed patients, while partial responders and progressors had significantly lower diversity.

The CDR3 goes from the cysteine to the phenylalanine over 13 residues. CDR3 DNA is the only sequence kept; it has 39 bases, read in frame from the first base. The Qiagen DNeasy kit was used to extract genomic DNA both from unsorted PBMCs and from the negatively selected CD4+ and CD8+ fractions. Amplification of TCR beta CDR3 regions was done by immunoSEQ multiplex PCR with primers that anneal to V and J segments. A synthetic immune receptor repertoire was used to minimize amplification bias, and any residual bias was removed computationally once sequencing was done. In the source study's methods: Repertoire diversity was quantified as the Shannon entropy index using custom Python scripts. Unsorted, CD4+ and CD8+ repertoires were analyzed separately, except for combined analyses in which CD4+ and CD8+ sequences were merged in silico. Clonal expansion was defined as at least a 2-fold frequency increase after treatment relative to C1D1, with a pseudocount of 0.5 for undetected baseline clones. Clones with 0 or 1 copy at C1D1 were classified as singleton clones, and clones with 2 or more copies were classified as non-singleton clones. Clones expanded in unsorted samples were annotated as CD4+, CD8+ or unknown by matching protein sequences in sorted samples from the same patient. Wilcoxon tests were applied to paired samples to test diversity changes from C1D1 to C4D1. This immuneACCESS table, as held by TCRdb, lists in-frame sequences with V and J called but not all clones. Of the missing ones, under half trace to an unresolved V gene in checked studies; the others have no known cause. For V, J and clone size, that table is used; D and trimming come from the DNA. The table for this sample lists 9,500 to 12,000 clones; almost 85% of them were counted only once. The biggest ten clones account for about 5% of the sample.

The receptor comes from a human donor with classical Hodgkin lymphoma. The chain is assembled from TRBV21-1 and TRBJ2-7; TRBD1 reflects the table's D call only, with no check against the DNA. TRBV21-1 is an annotated pseudogene. The source material was peripheral blood mononuclear cells (PBMCs), sampled before the second cycle of nivolumab. The CDR3 reads CASRPDRAYEQYF. At the DNA level, the sequence is TGTGCCAGCAGACCCGACAGGGCCTACGAGCAGTACTTC.